The next 25 T cell receptor beta chains were all read from a single sample in a study of T cell clonality in common variable immunodeficiency. The method was immunoSEQ multiplex PCR; TCRdb's version includes in-frame clones alone and lacks a portion of them. The sample was found to contain about 40,000 clones, and every one recurs. Specimen: peripheral blood mononuclear cells. These receptor sequences come from a person aged 18 to 75 in good health.

As for this clone: The read ends 3 residues shy of where the CDR3 ends; the end is completed using the germline J gene. The chain employs TRBV2 and TRBJ1-2, with a possible D match to TRBD1 (6 bases). This CDR3 is built from 14 residues. Germline CDR1 and CDR2: SNHLY and FYNNEI. V gave up 7 bases and J gave up 6 bases, with 18 bases separating them. CDR3 protein: CASKGDKTVHGYTF. CDR3 DNA (partial): TGTGCCAGCAAGGGGGATAAAACTGTCCATGGC.

This clone showed up just a few times. The read terminates 3 residues before the CDR3 end, so the remaining end is supplied by the germline J gene. The sample contains more than one DNA sequence encoding this CDR3. The chain couples TRBV11-3 to TRBJ2-5; a weak D match, TRBD2 (6 bases). CDR1 is SGHNT, CDR2 YENEEA, per germline. This CDR3 region has 13 residues. The V and J ends lost 2 bases and 3 bases respectively, with 7 bases between them. The sequenced CDR3 bases are TGTGCCAGCAGCTTACGCGGGGAAGAGACC. Protein product: CASSLRGEET. The CDR3 in its entirety is CASSLRGEETQYF.

Many counts were recorded for this clone. The CDR3 end lies 3 residues beyond the end of the read and is filled in from the germline J gene. The V gene is TRBV19, the J gene TRBJ1-1; D remains unclear. CDR3 length: 11 amino acids. V dropped 9 bases and J dropped 2 bases, with 7 bases sitting between them. Germline V CDR1 and CDR2: LNHDA, SQIVND (reference sequence). The chain's CDR3 is CASSLNTEAFF. The covered CDR3 bases are TGTGCCAGCAGTTTAAACACTGAA.

Ten or more counts support this clone. The read ends 3 residues before the CDR3 terminus; that terminus is restored from the germline J gene. The chain combines TRBV29-1 with TRBJ1-5, with TRBD1 matching 10 bases. CDR1 SQVTM and CDR2 ANQGSEA come from the germline V gene. CDR3 length equals 14 residues. Trimming removed 6 bases from V and 5 bases from J; junction bases left unmatched: 7. CDR3 DNA, as far as it was read: TGCAGCGTAGCCGGGACAGGGGATCATCAGCCC. This codes for CSVAGTGDHQP. The whole CDR3 protein reads CSVAGTGDHQPQHF.

This clone was observed a handful of times. The CDR3 end is not reached by the read, which stops 3 residues before it; the germline J gene fills it in. The J gene is TRBJ1-5, the V gene TRBV5-1, with 7 bases lining up with TRBD1. The length of the CDR3 is 15 residues. J gave up 0 bases and V 5 bases, and 5 bases lay outside the gene matches. CDR1 SGHRS and CDR2 YFSETQ come from the germline V gene. CDR3 loop: CASRSTGDSNQPQHF. Partial CDR3 DNA: TGCGCCAGCAGGTCTACAGGGGATAGCAATCAGCCC.

This clone has more than one count but fewer than ten. The read terminates 3 residues before the CDR3 end, so the remaining end is supplied by the germline J gene. The rearrangement joins TRBV6-1 to TRBJ1-4, with D unresolved. Trimming stripped 0 bases from V and 5 bases from J, with 7 bases between. The CDR3 loop spans 14 amino acids. Germline V gene data show CDR1 as MNHNS and CDR2 as SASEGT. CDR3 loop: CASSEAAGNEKLFF. The part of the CDR3 DNA that was read is TGTGCCAGCAGTGAAGCTGCCGGGAATGAAAAA.

This clone has at least ten counts. Coverage ceases 3 residues before the CDR3 finishes, and the germline J gene fills in the end. The chain couples TRBV5-1 to TRBJ1-4, with D perhaps matching TRBD1 (6 bases). The CDR3 extends over 14 amino acids. Germline V gives CDR1 SGHRS, CDR2 YFSETQ. Trimming pared 5 bases from V and 7 bases from J, leaving 15 bases between. CDR3 DNA (partial): TGCGCCAGCAGTCTGACGGGGGGCTTTGAAAAA. This sequence encodes CASSLTGGFEK. The CDR3 in its entirety is CASSLTGGFEKLFF.

This clone was seen ten or more times. The read terminates 3 residues before the CDR3 end, so the remaining end is supplied by the germline J gene. The rearrangement uses TRBV7-2 and TRBJ2-3; D unclear. Germline CDR1 and CDR2: SGHTA and FQGNSA. With 0 bases removed from V and 3 bases from J, the gap between germline ends came to 10 bases. The CDR3 runs to 15 residues. The CDR3 bases that were read are TGTGCCAGCAGCTTAGCGTTATTGCAGACAGATACG. This sequence encodes CASSLALLQTDT. The whole CDR3 sequence reads CASSLALLQTDTQYF.

This clone has at least ten counts. The read terminates 3 residues ahead of where the CDR3 ends, so the germline J gene completes it. This rearrangement joins TRBV7-2 to TRBJ2-3; tentative D call: TRBD1 (5 bases). V was clipped by 6 bases and J by 6 bases, with 16 bases between them. The germline V gene encodes CDR1 SGHTA and CDR2 FQGNSA. This CDR3 contains 14 residues. The CDR3 spells CASSKRWGEDTQYF. The sequenced CDR3 bases are TGTGCCAGCAGTAAAAGGTGGGGCGAGGATACG.

The sequenced CDR3 bases are TGTGCCAGTAGTAGTCGACAGGGGGCGGCTGAAAAG. It specifies CASSSRQGAAEK. The whole CDR3 reads CASSSRQGAAEKLFF. The chain has TRBV19 and TRBJ2-2, with 10 nucleotides matching TRBD1. The missing CDR3 end, 3 residues past where the read stops, is filled in from the germline J gene. Germline V gene lookup returns CDR1 LNHDA and CDR2 SQIVND (reference sequence). The CDR3 runs to 15 residues.

This clone was observed many times. With the read ending 3 residues before the CDR3 end, the germline J gene is used to fill in that end. This chain links TRBV5-6 with TRBJ2-1; TRBD1 agrees at 10 bases. Per the germline V gene, CDR1 is SGHDT and CDR2 is YYEEEE. The CDR3 has 14 residues. With 7 bases clipped from V and 4 bases from J, the junction kept 5 bases outside the gene matches. The CDR3 is CASWTGGRYNEQFF. The covered CDR3 bases are TGTGCCAGCTGGACAGGGGGACGATACAATGAG.

This clone was recorded at least ten times. The DNA ends 3 residues before the CDR3 does, and the rest of the CDR3 is filled in from the germline J gene. The rearrangement links TRBV10-1 to TRBJ1-2; D is undetermined. Germline loops: CDR1 WNHNN, CDR2 SYGVQD (reference sequence). CDR3 size: 13 residues. V was trimmed by 3 bases and J by 5 bases, leaving 10 bases between them. The CDR3 bases that were read are TGCGCCAGCAGTGACATCCTCGGGTATGGC. Residues: CASSDILGYG. The whole CDR3 reads CASSDILGYGYTF.

The sample holds many counts of this clone. The CDR3 end lies 3 residues beyond the end of the read and is filled in from the germline J gene. The rearrangement uses TRBV18 and TRBJ1-4; tentatively, D is TRBD1 (5 bases). Germline CDR1 KGHSH, CDR2 LQKENI. V was clipped by 3 bases and J by 8 bases, with 19 bases between them. CDR3 length: 16 residues. CDR3 bases read: TGTGCCAGCTCACCCTATCAGGGCACGTACGACGAAAAA. Its translation is CASSPYQGTYDEK. The full CDR3 protein is CASSPYQGTYDEKLFF.

This clone came up many times. Read data end 3 residues before the CDR3 end; the end is taken from the germline J gene. The chain carries TRBV5-6 and TRBJ1-6; weak D call: TRBD1 (6 bases). CDR1 and CDR2 (germline): SGHDT, YYEEEE. This CDR3 spans 13 amino acids. V lost 4 bases and J 8 bases, leaving 10 bases between the germline ends. The CDR3: CASSLNRDSPLHF. The sequenced part of the CDR3 DNA is TGTGCCAGCAGCCTAAACAGGGATTCACCC. The complete variable domain, with remaining parts taken from reference TRBV5-6 and TRBJ1-6, reads DAGVTQSPTHLIKTRGQQVTLRCSPKSGHDTVSWYQQALGQGPQFIFQYYEEEERQRGNFPDRFSGHQFPNYSSELNVNALLLGDSALYLCASSLNRDSPLHFGNGTRLTVT.

This clone was detected ten times or more. The CDR3 end lies 3 residues beyond the end of the read and is filled in from the germline J gene. The chain recombines TRBV5-6 with TRBJ1-2; tentative D call: TRBD1 (5 bases). Germline V gene data show CDR1 as SGHDT and CDR2 as YYEEEE. The CDR3 runs to 14 residues. The CDR3 protein is CASSTGPLFGGYTF. Partial CDR3 DNA: TGTGCCAGCAGCACAGGACCCTTATTCGGGGGC.

This clone has just a few counts. The sequenced fragment ends 3 residues before the CDR3 boundary, so the rest is inferred from the germline J gene. This chain joins TRBV7-9 and TRBJ1-1, with TRBD1 as a possible D gene (5 bases). The V gene lost 1 base and the J gene lost 0 bases, with 6 bases spanning the gap. CDR1 is SEHNR, CDR2 FQNEAQ, per germline (reference sequence). This CDR3 is built from 14 residues. The CDR3 here is CASSLGDLNTEAFF. The part of the CDR3 DNA that was read is TGTGCCAGCAGCTTAGGGGACTTGAACACTGAA.

This clone appeared a few times. The observed sequence ends 3 residues before the CDR3 terminus, with the missing tail filled in from the germline J gene. J is TRBJ1-1 and V is TRBV7-6; D remains unclear. The germline V gene has CDR1 SGHVS and CDR2 FNYEAQ. V was cut by 3 bases and J by 1 base, with 9 bases left in between. The CDR3 contains 14 residues. The covered CDR3 bases are TGTGCCAGCAGCTTGAGCCAGGCGAACACTGAA. Residues: CASSLSQANTE. The CDR3 as a whole reads CASSLSQANTEAFF.

With respect to this clone: Sequencing ends 3 residues short of the CDR3 end; the germline J gene provides the rest. The V and J genes are TRBV20-1 and TRBJ1-4; D is unclear. Germline V CDR1 and CDR2: DFQATT, SNEGSKA (reference sequence). Between the trimmed V and J ends, which lost 6 bases and 8 bases, there was a span of 16 bases. The CDR3 loop spans 13 amino acids. The sequenced part of the CDR3 DNA is TGCAGTGCCCCCGCGGGCGGGCGGGAAAAA. It specifies CSAPAGGREK. The entire CDR3 protein reads CSAPAGGREKLFF.

Many counts were recorded for this clone. Its ends do not fully match the called genes, so a read error is possible. The CDR3 is cut off 3 residues early in the read; its end comes from the germline J gene. The genes are TRBV4-1 and TRBJ2-3; perhaps TRBD2 as D (6 bases). Looked up from germline, CDR1 is MGHRA and CDR2 is YSYEKL. The CDR3 covers 18 residues. The CDR3 loop is CASSRTDYFRSRTDTQYF. The CDR3 DNA, read in part, is TGCGCTAGCAGCCGCACGGACTATTTTCGGAGCCGCACAGATACG.

This clone came up many times. CDR3 DNA, as far as it was read: TGTGCCAGTATCGGAAGAGGGCAGAGTAACGAAAAA. This encodes CASIGRGQSNEK. In full, the CDR3 is CASIGRGQSNEKLFF. The V and J genes are TRBV19 and TRBJ1-4, with unresolved D. The sequence runs out 3 residues before the end of the CDR3; the remainder is reconstructed from the germline J gene. Trimming took 7 bases from V and 8 from J, leaving 20 bases between them. The CDR3 loop spans 15 amino acids. Germline loops: CDR1 LNHDA, CDR2 SQIVND (reference sequence).

The sample holds many counts of this clone. Read coverage stops 3 residues before the CDR3 terminus; the germline J gene supplies the remainder. The chain joins TRBV18 to TRBJ2-3; tentative D call: TRBD2 (6 bases). CDR3 length: 15 amino acids. V dropped 3 bases and J dropped 0 bases, with 10 bases sitting between them. Looked up from germline, CDR1 is KGHSH and CDR2 is LQKENI. This chain's CDR3 is CASSPYSGSTDTQYF. The part of the CDR3 DNA that was read is TGTGCCAGCTCACCTTATAGCGGTAGCACAGATACG.

This clone was seen many times. The read gets to within 3 residues of the CDR3 end, and the germline J gene fills in the rest. The chain has TRBV7-9 and TRBJ2-7; unclear D gene. The CDR3 runs 14 residues. Trimming pared 5 bases from V and 0 bases from J, leaving 11 bases between. Germline values: CDR1 SEHNR, CDR2 FQNEAQ (reference sequence). CDR3 DNA, as far as it was read: TGTGCCAGCAGCCCCCTCGCGGCCTCCTACGAG. This gives the protein CASSPLAASYE. The full CDR3 is CASSPLAASYEQYF. Full variable domain (rest looked up from reference TRBV7-9 and TRBJ2-7): DTGVSQNPRHKITKRGQNVTFRCDPISEHNRLYWYRQTLGQGPEFLTYFQNEAQLEKSRLLSDRFSAERPKGSFSTLEIQRTEQGDSAMYLCASSPLAASYEQYFGPGTRLTVT.

With respect to this clone: The read is 3 residues too short to cover the CDR3 end, so that end is filled in from the germline J gene. This chain uses TRBV20-1 with TRBJ2-3; a possible D gene is TRBD2 (7 bases). Germline lookup yields CDR1 DFQATT and CDR2 SNEGSKA (reference sequence). This CDR3 contains 15 residues. The DNA read from the CDR3 is TGCAGTGCTGCCCGGCCGGGGGGCGGCAATCAGCCG. It codes for CSAARPGGGNQP. The CDR3 in full is CSAARPGGGNQPQYF.

This clone was observed at least ten times. The observed sequence ends 3 residues before the CDR3 terminus, with the missing tail filled in from the germline J gene. The V and J genes are TRBV9 and TRBJ2-7, with D perhaps TRBD2 (7 bases). The V end lost 0 bases, the J end lost 6 bases, and 16 bases lay between the germline ends. The CDR3 contains 15 residues. Germline lookup yields CDR1 SGDLS and CDR2 YYNGEE. CDR3 DNA, as far as it was read: TGTGCCAGCAGCGTAGAGGGGGGCGGGGGAGGCGAG. Translated: CASSVEGGGGGE. The full-length CDR3 reads as CASSVEGGGGGEQYF.

This clone was counted between two and nine times. The CDR3 DNA, read in part, is TGTGCCAGCAGTGATAGAACAGGGGCCTACAATGAG. Amino acid sequence: CASSDRTGAYNE. The full CDR3 protein reads CASSDRTGAYNEQFF. The chain carries TRBV2 and TRBJ2-1; 7 bases map to TRBD1. The CDR3 end lies 3 residues beyond the end of the read and is filled in from the germline J gene. Per the germline V gene, CDR1 is SNHLY and CDR2 is FYNNEI. This CDR3 is 15 amino acids long. V shed 3 bases, J shed 2 bases, and the junction held 4 bases outside the gene matches.